This T cell receptor beta chain was captured in a study of regulatory T cells in long-lasting Graves disease. iRepertoire HTBI primers and Arm-PCR of CDR3 regions built TCR beta libraries. TCRdb reprocessed the multiplex PCR reads with MiXCR, giving one entry per CDR3 protein. This sample carries hundreds of thousands of distinct CDR3 sequences, 25% to 30% of them seen once, and the ten largest clones take under 55%. Documented time point: persistent/refractory GD, antithyroid drugs over 5 years with positive TRAb. Construction of the TCR library relied on RNA isolated from PBMCs. There are 17 residues in the CDR3. V was pared by 0 bases and J by 2 bases, with 14 bases between. CDR1 MNHEY and CDR2 SVGEGT come from the germline V gene.

The sample here was peripheral blood mononuclear cells (PBMCs), taken when the disease was refractory, from a patient treated with antithyroid drugs. The V call is TRBV6-2 or TRBV6-3, the J call TRBJ1-5; possible D gene TRBD1, 5 bases. The receptor's source is a female donor with Graves disease. The CDR3 DNA follows: TGTGCCAGCAGTTACTCATCGGGGGGACCTGGCAATCAGCCCCAGCATTTT. It specifies CASSYSSGGPGNQPQHF.